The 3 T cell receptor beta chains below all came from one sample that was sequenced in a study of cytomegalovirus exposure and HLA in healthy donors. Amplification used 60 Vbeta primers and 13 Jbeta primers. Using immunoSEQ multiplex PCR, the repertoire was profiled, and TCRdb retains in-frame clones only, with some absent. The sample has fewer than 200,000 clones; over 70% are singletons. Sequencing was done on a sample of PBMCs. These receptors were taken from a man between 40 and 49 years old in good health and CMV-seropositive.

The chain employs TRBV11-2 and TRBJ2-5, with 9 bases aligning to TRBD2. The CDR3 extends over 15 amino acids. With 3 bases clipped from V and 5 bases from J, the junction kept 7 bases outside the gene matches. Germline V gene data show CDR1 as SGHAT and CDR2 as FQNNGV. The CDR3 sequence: CASSFSRTSAETQYF. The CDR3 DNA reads TGTGCCAGCAGCTTTTCCAGGACTAGCGCCGAGACCCAGTACTTC.

The CDR3 sequence is CASSGGREVRWNIQYF. CDR3 in DNA: TGTGCCAGCAGTGGAGGCAGGGAGGTAAGATGGAACATTCAGTACTTC. V gene TRBV2 combines with J gene TRBJ2-4; D may be TRBD2 (6 bases). Germline CDR1 and CDR2: SNHLY and FYNNEI. Trimming took 4 bases from V and 7 from J, leaving 20 bases between them. This CDR3 is built from 16 residues.

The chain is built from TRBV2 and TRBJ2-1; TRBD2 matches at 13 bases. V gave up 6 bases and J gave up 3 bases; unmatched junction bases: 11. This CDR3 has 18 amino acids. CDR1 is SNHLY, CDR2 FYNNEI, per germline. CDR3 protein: CASRNGLAGVKLYNEQFF. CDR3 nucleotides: TGTGCCAGCAGGAATGGACTAGCGGGAGTCAAACTCTACAATGAGCAGTTCTTC.